These 2 T cell receptor beta chains were all obtained from the same sample, sequenced in a study. TCRdb re-called the RT-PCR reads with MiXCR, one entry per CDR3 protein. The data hold about 680,000 distinct CDR3 sequences, with 13% to 15% observed a single time. Material for sequencing was memory CD4+ T cells from blood. The receptors were sampled from a female donor in good health, serving as a healthy control.

This clonotype was observed many times. The CDR3 here is CSVRGGLAGVETQYF. CDR3 DNA: TGCAGCGTGAGGGGGGGGCTAGCGGGGGTAGAGACCCAGTACTTC. This rearrangement joins TRBV29-1 to TRBJ2-5; 10 bases are shared with TRBD2. With V trimmed by 6 bases and J by 4 bases, 11 bases remained unmatched. Per germline, CDR1 SQVTM and CDR2 ANQGSEA. The CDR3 is 15 amino acids.

This clonotype was found many times. The V and J genes are TRBV5-1 and TRBJ2-5; no clear D. This CDR3 contains 17 residues. CDR1 is SGHRS, CDR2 YFSETQ, per germline. The V end lost 0 bases, the J end lost 4 bases, and 19 bases lay between the germline ends. This CDR3 reads CASSLAIWRGLGETQYF. For the CDR3, the DNA is TGCGCCAGCAGCTTGGCCATCTGGAGAGGTCTGGGAGAGACCCAGTACTTC. Complete variable domain (other parts from reference TRBV5-1 and TRBJ2-5): KAGVTQTPRYLIKTRGQQVTLSCSPISGHRSVSWYQQTPGQGLQFLFEYFSETQRNKGNFPGRFSGRQFSNSRSEMNVSTLELGDSALYLCASSLAIWRGLGETQYFGPGTRLLVL.